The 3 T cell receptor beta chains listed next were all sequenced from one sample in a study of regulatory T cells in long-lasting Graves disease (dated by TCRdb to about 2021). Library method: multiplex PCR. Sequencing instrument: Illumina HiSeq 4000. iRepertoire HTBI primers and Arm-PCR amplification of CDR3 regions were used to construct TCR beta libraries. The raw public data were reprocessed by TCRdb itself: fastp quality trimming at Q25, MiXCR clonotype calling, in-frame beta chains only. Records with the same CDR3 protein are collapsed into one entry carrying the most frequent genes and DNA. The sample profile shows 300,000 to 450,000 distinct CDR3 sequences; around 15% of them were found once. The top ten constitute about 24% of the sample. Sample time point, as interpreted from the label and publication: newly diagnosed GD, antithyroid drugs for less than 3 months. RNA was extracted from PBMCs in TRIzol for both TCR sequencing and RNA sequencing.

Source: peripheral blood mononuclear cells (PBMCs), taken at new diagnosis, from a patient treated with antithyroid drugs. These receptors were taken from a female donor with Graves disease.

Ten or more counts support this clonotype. Here the CDR3 reads CASDSEGEQYF. For the CDR3, the DNA is TGTGCCAGCGATTCTGAGGGAGAGCAGTACTTC. The genes are TRBV6-1 and TRBJ2-7; D is possibly TRBD2 (5 bases). The germline V gene has CDR1 MNHNS and CDR2 SASEGT. This CDR3 is built from 11 residues. Trimming left V 8 bases short and J 7 bases short, with 12 bases between.

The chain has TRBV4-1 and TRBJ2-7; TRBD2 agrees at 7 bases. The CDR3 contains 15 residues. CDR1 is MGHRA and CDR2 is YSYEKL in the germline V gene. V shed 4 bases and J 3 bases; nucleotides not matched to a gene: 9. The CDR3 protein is CASSPQTGGGYEQYF. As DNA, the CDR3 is TGCGCCAGCAGCCCTCAAACGGGAGGAGGCTACGAGCAGTACTTC.

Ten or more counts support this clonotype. The DNA of the CDR3 is TGTGCCAGCAGTCCCACTAGCGGGAGTCCGGATACGCAGTATTTT. Its translation: CASSPTSGSPDTQYF. The gene calls are TRBV2 and TRBJ2-3, with 11 positions matching TRBD2. CDR1 is SNHLY, CDR2 FYNNEI, per germline. The V gene end was trimmed by 5 bases and the J gene end by 6 bases; junction bases not matched to a gene: 7. The CDR3 is 15 residues long.